The 9 T cell receptor beta chains presented below share a single source sample, sequenced in a study of response to subunit inactivated influenza vaccine. Each CDR3 protein gets one entry after TCRdb re-called the RT-PCR reads with MiXCR. The sample lists roughly 790,000 distinct CDR3 sequences; about 20% were seen once. The sample consisted of PBMCs from blood, taken about 5 days after vaccination. These receptors came from a middle-aged man who received an inactivated influenza vaccine.

This clonotype has ten or more counts. V gene TRBV28 combines with J gene TRBJ2-7; 7 bases agree with TRBD1. Germline V gene data show CDR1 as MDHEN and CDR2 as SYDVKM. V dropped 4 bases and J dropped 0; count of bases not matched to a gene: 18. The CDR3 is 19 amino acids. CDR3 coding DNA: TGTGCCAGCAGTTCCCTCCTAGGGACAGTTGATACGAGCTCCTACGAGCAGTACTTC. Amino acid sequence: CASSSLLGTVDTSSYEQYF.

This clonotype appeared a single time. The V gene is TRBV10-3, the J gene TRBJ2-3; D is unresolved. V gave up 6 bases and J gave up 0 bases, with 13 bases separating them. The germline gives CDR1 ENHRY, CDR2 SYGVKD. The CDR3 is 15 residues long. The CDR3 protein is CAISGQGASTDTQYF. As DNA, the CDR3 is TGTGCCATCAGCGGTCAAGGCGCTAGCACAGATACGCAGTATTTT.

V gene TRBV20-1 combines with J gene TRBJ2-7, with no clear D. Germline CDR1 and CDR2: DFQATT and SNEGSKA (reference sequence). The CDR3 is made up of 15 amino acids. Trimming took 0 bases from V and 0 from J, leaving 12 bases between them. The CDR3 loop reads CSARDVSRNSYEQYF. As DNA, the CDR3 is TGCAGTGCTAGAGATGTGAGCAGGAACTCCTACGAGCAGTACTTC.

The genes are TRBV27 and TRBJ2-1; D call uncertain. The CDR3 loop spans 13 amino acids. The germline V gene has CDR1 MNHEY and CDR2 SMNVEV (reference sequence). V was clipped by 10 bases and J by 8 bases, with 18 bases between them. CDR3 sequence reads: CATRLLLGDEQFF. Here the CDR3 DNA reads TGTGCCACCCGCCTGTTGCTTGGGGATGAGCAGTTCTTC.

This clonotype occurred a few times. The V gene is TRBV7-9, the J gene TRBJ2-3; maybe TRBD2 (6 bases). Germline V gene data show CDR1 as SEHNR and CDR2 as FQNEAQ (reference sequence). V gave up 0 bases and J gave up 9 bases, with 19 bases separating them. This CDR3 comprises 16 residues. CDR3 sequence reads: CASSLAAGTERLTQYF. The CDR3 coding sequence is TGTGCCAGCAGCTTAGCCGCCGGGACTGAAAGGTTGACGCAGTATTTT.

This clonotype was counted a few times. V is TRBV29-1 and J is TRBJ1-1; 7 bases agree with TRBD1. The CDR3 runs 12 residues. Trimming took 7 bases from V and 4 from J; bases not matched to a gene: 6. Germline V gene lookup returns CDR1 SQVTM and CDR2 ANQGSEA. The CDR3 sequence is CSALGTATEAFF. The CDR3, as DNA: TGCAGCGCCCTTGGGACAGCCACTGAAGCTTTCTTT.

This chain links TRBV5-1 with TRBJ2-1; the match to TRBD1 covers 9 bases. Trimming removed 4 bases from V and 5 bases from J; junction bases left unmatched: 13. The CDR3 loop spans 17 amino acids. Germline V CDR1 and CDR2: SGHRS, YFSETQ. The CDR3 bases are TGCGCCAGCAGCACGGACAGGGGTGTCTTGAGGAACAATGAGCAGTTCTTC. Translation gives CASSTDRGVLRNNEQFF.

This clonotype showed up just a few times. The rearrangement links TRBV28 to TRBJ1-2; D is unresolved. The CDR3 extends over 12 amino acids. V was pared by 4 bases and J by 7 bases, with 10 bases between. In germline, CDR1 is MDHEN, CDR2 SYDVKM. The chain's CDR3 is CASSSETGGYTF. In nucleotides, the CDR3 is TGTGCCAGCAGTTCTGAAACGGGTGGCTACACCTTC.

The V gene is TRBV20-1, the J gene TRBJ1-5, with D possibly being TRBD1 (5 bases). Germline V gives CDR1 DFQATT, CDR2 SNEGSKA (reference sequence). The CDR3 runs 17 residues. The V end was cut by 0 bases, the J end by 2 bases, with 17 bases between. CDR3 DNA sequence: TGCAGTGCTAGAGATGAGCAGGGTTGGGTAGGCAATCAGCCCCAGCATTTT. It yields the protein CSARDEQGWVGNQPQHF.